The 21 T cell receptor beta chains given below trace back to one sample, sequenced in a study of regulatory T cells in long-lasting Graves disease. Library construction for TCR beta used iRepertoire HTBI primers and Arm-PCR of CDR3 regions. TCRdb called the multiplex PCR reads again in MiXCR, with one record for every CDR3 protein. The sample lists 620,000 or so distinct CDR3 sequences; 16% were seen once. Indicated time point: newly diagnosed GD, antithyroid drugs for less than 3 months. Generation of the TCR library employed RNA extracted from PBMCs. The sample was also linked to a second study, of T cells in Graves' hyperthyroidism and ophthalmopathy.

Source: peripheral blood mononuclear cells (PBMCs), taken at new diagnosis, from a patient treated with antithyroid drugs. The source of these receptors is a woman aged 30 to 39 with Graves disease.

In its sample, this clonotype was seen many times. The chain joins TRBV19 to TRBJ1-1; tentative D call: TRBD1 (5 bases). Trimming removed 10 bases from V and 0 bases from J, with 15 bases in between. From germline, CDR1 is LNHDA and CDR2 SQIVND (reference sequence). The CDR3 contains 14 residues. CDR3 nucleotide sequence: TGTGCCACACGACCGGGGCAACTGAACACTGAAGCTTTCTTT. Translated, it gives CATRPGQLNTEAFF. Full variable domain (rest looked up from reference TRBV19 and TRBJ1-1): DGGITQSPKYLFRKEGQNVTLSCEQNLNHDAMYWYRQDPGQGLRLIYYSQIVNDFQKGDIAEGYSVSREKKESFPLTVTSAQKNPTAFYLCATRPGQLNTEAFFGQGTRLTVV.

This clonotype was recorded many times. The CDR3 DNA reads TGTGCCAGCAGCCTCGGACAGAATAATTCACCCCTCCACTTT. Translation: CASSLGQNNSPLHF. The J gene is TRBJ1-6, the V gene TRBV7-2, with a weak D call TRBD1 (6 bases). The germline CDR1 and CDR2 sequences are SGHTA and FQGNSA. Trimming removed 5 bases at V and 5 bases at J, with 10 bases between. The CDR3 covers 14 residues.

This chain uses TRBV7-2 with TRBJ1-6; TRBD1 matches 10 bases. The CDR3 spans 15 residues. Germline V gene data show CDR1 as SGHTA and CDR2 as FQGNSA. V was pared by 1 base and J by 11 bases, with 5 bases of the junction left unmatched. CDR3 DNA sequence: TGTGCCAGCAGCTTAGTCTGGACAGGGGGACCACCCCTCCACTTT. It is translated as CASSLVWTGGPPLHF.

Notes on this clonotype: A junction boundary mismatches the germline segment, possibly from a read error. This chain connects TRBV6-4 to TRBJ1-3; a weak D match, TRBD1 (5 bases). This CDR3 is built from 17 residues. Germline CDR1 MRHNA, CDR2 SNTAGT. This CDR3 reads CASSYSVQGGSGNTIYF. As DNA, the CDR3 is TGTGCCAGCAGTTACTCGGTGCAGGGTGGTTCTGGAAACACCATATATTTT.

This clonotype came up many times. The chain combines TRBV12-3 or TRBV12-4 with TRBJ1-4; no definite D call. Trimming cost V 5 bases and J 0 bases, with 7 bases left between them. The CDR3 spans 14 residues. The CDR3 DNA is TGTGCCAGCAGTGGAGGACCAACTAATGAAAAACTGTTTTTT. This translates into CASSGGPTNEKLFF.

The chain couples TRBV5-6 to TRBJ2-1; D remains unclear. With 4 bases removed from V and 13 bases from J, the gap between germline ends came to 18 bases. The CDR3 length is 13 residues. Per germline, CDR1 SGHDT and CDR2 YYEEEE. The CDR3 sequence: CASSPRRGPIQFF. The CDR3 DNA sequence: TGTGCCAGCAGCCCCCGAAGAGGCCCTATCCAGTTCTTC.

This clonotype came up a few times. The chain employs TRBV10-3 and TRBJ1-1, with 7 positions matching TRBD1. The CDR3 is made up of 15 amino acids. The J segment lost 7 bases and the V segment lost 10 bases, leaving 18 bases of the junction unmatched. Germline V lookup: CDR1 ENHRY, CDR2 SYGVKD. CDR3 nucleotides: TGTGCCAGCAGCTCTTTCGGGACAGCTAATTATGAAGCTTTCTTT. Residues: CASSSFGTANYEAFF.

Only a few counts were recorded for this clonotype. The chain carries TRBV7-6 and TRBJ2-7; D perhaps matches TRBD1 (5 bases). The CDR3 covers 15 residues. Trimming took 1 base from V and 2 from J, leaving 12 bases between them. Germline CDR1 SGHVS, CDR2 FNYEAQ. DNA for the CDR3: TGTGCCAGCAGCTTAGGGTGGGGCAGTGCCTACGAGCAGTACTTC. Its translation: CASSLGWGSAYEQYF.

The V call is TRBV4-2, the J call TRBJ2-7; D gene unclear. CDR1 LGHNA and CDR2 YNFKEQ come from the germline V gene. This CDR3 spans 14 amino acids. Trimming left V 4 bases short and J 2 bases short, with 12 bases between. CDR3 protein: CASSLYGAAYEQYF. The CDR3 DNA follows: TGTGCCAGCAGCCTATACGGAGCAGCCTACGAGCAGTACTTC.

This clonotype came up a few times. The chain employs TRBV20-1 and TRBJ1-5; TRBD1 aligns across 9 bases. V lost 3 bases to trimming and J lost 3 bases; unmatched junction nucleotides: 9. CDR3 length: 16 amino acids. Germline CDR1 is DFQATT and CDR2 is SNEGSKA (reference sequence). CDR3 loop: CSARVRQGVYNQPQHF. The CDR3 DNA follows: TGCAGTGCTAGGGTCAGACAGGGGGTATACAATCAGCCCCAGCATTTT.

Many counts were recorded for this clonotype. This chain uses TRBV10-3 with TRBJ2-7, with D unclear. Between the trimmed V and J ends, which lost 2 bases and 6 bases, there was a span of 5 bases. From germline, CDR1 is ENHRY and CDR2 SYGVKD. The CDR3 totals 11 residues. CDR3 sequence reads: CAISEGFEQYF. The DNA of the CDR3 is TGTGCCATCAGTGAGGGGTTCGAGCAGTACTTC.

Ten or more counts support this clonotype. The V gene is TRBV2, the J gene TRBJ1-5, with 7 bases identical to TRBD1. Germline-derived CDR1 and CDR2 are SNHLY and FYNNEI. This CDR3 region has 16 residues. V was clipped by 4 bases and J by 5 bases; unmatched bases: 11. The CDR3, as DNA: TGTGCCAGCAGTGGAAGGGGGCTAACATTACATCAGCCCCAGCATTTT. Protein sequence: CASSGRGLTLHQPQHF.

In its sample, this clonotype was seen many times. The V call is TRBV11-2, the J call TRBJ1-5; D remains unclear. This CDR3 is built from 14 residues. Germline V gene sequence: CDR1 SGHAT, CDR2 FQNNGV. Deletions cut 3 bases from V and 3 bases from J, with 9 bases between. The CDR3 here is CASSFGQTNQPQHF. DNA for the CDR3: TGTGCCAGCAGCTTCGGGCAAACCAATCAGCCCCAGCATTTT.

This clonotype was seen many times. This chain links TRBV20-1 with TRBJ2-7; D might be TRBD2 (5 bases). V lost 5 bases and J lost 6, with 8 bases in between. The CDR3 is made up of 10 amino acids. Germline V gene lookup returns CDR1 DFQATT and CDR2 SNEGSKA (reference sequence). The CDR3 loop is CSARTFEQYF. For the CDR3, the DNA is TGCAGTGCTCGGACTTTCGAGCAGTACTTC.

The chain joins TRBV13 to TRBJ2-7; D is ambiguous. The CDR3 spans 13 residues. Trimming left V 5 bases short and J 6 bases short, with 14 bases between. Germline values: CDR1 PRHDT, CDR2 FYEKMQ (reference sequence). The CDR3 sequence: CASSATGVGEQYF. Here the CDR3 DNA reads TGTGCCAGCAGCGCGACGGGCGTGGGCGAGCAGTACTTC.

The sample holds many counts of this clonotype. The J gene is TRBJ2-7, the V gene TRBV7-9; D unclear. With 3 bases removed from V and 2 bases from J, the gap between germline ends came to 11 bases. The length of the CDR3 is 14 residues. Germline V gene data show CDR1 as SEHNR and CDR2 as FQNEAQ (reference sequence). Here the CDR3 reads CASSFNSRPYEQYF. CDR3 DNA: TGTGCCAGCAGCTTTAACAGCCGCCCCTACGAGCAGTACTTC.

This clonotype showed up many times. The chain couples TRBV7-9 to TRBJ2-7, with 8 bases fitting TRBD1. Germline V gene sequence: CDR1 SEHNR, CDR2 FQNEAQ (reference sequence). V was clipped by 5 bases and J by 12 bases; unmatched bases: 12. The length of the CDR3 is 13 residues. CDR3: CASSQLDRVTLYF. The CDR3 DNA reads as TGTGCCAGCAGCCAATTGGACAGGGTTACATTGTACTTC.

In this sample, this clonotype turned up many times. V is TRBV12-3 or TRBV12-4 and J is TRBJ2-3; a weak D match, TRBD2 (5 bases). CDR3 length: 14 residues. The V end lost 2 bases, the J end lost 4 bases, and 10 bases lay between the germline ends. The CDR3 here is CASSLQAGADTQYF. CDR3 nucleotides: TGTGCCAGCAGTTTACAGGCGGGCGCAGATACGCAGTATTTT.

This clonotype was counted many times. The rearrangement joins TRBV7-8 to TRBJ2-1; 8 bases match TRBD2. CDR3 length equals 16 residues. Per germline, CDR1 SGHVS and CDR2 FQNEAQ. The ends lost 2 bases at V and 8 bases at J; junction bases unmatched: 11. The CDR3: CASSLLAASGLDEQFF. CDR3 nucleotides: TGTGCCAGCAGCTTACTGGCGGCTAGCGGGTTAGATGAGCAGTTCTTC.

The sample holds a few counts of this clonotype. The V gene is TRBV18, the J gene TRBJ2-7, with D perhaps matching TRBD2 (5 bases). Trimming stripped 3 bases from V and 0 bases from J, with 9 bases between. CDR1 is KGHSH, CDR2 LQKENI, per germline. The CDR3 runs 14 residues. CDR3 amino acids: CASSPPGNSYEQYF. The CDR3 nucleotides are TGTGCCAGCTCACCCCCGGGAAACTCCTACGAGCAGTACTTC. Full variable domain (rest looked up from reference TRBV18 and TRBJ2-7): NAGVMQNPRHLVRRRGQEARLRCSPMKGHSHVYWYRQLPEEGLKFMVYLQKENIIDESGMPKERFSAEFPKEGPSILRIQQVVRGDSAAYFCASSPPGNSYEQYFGPGTRLTVT.

This clonotype occurred many times. The chain combines TRBV5-1 with TRBJ2-7; 13 nucleotides match TRBD2. The CDR3 contains 15 residues. Germline V gene data show CDR1 as SGHRS and CDR2 as YFSETQ. V was pared by 4 bases and J by 2 bases, with 3 bases of the junction left unmatched. The CDR3: CASSATSGRAYEQYF. The CDR3 nucleotides read TGCGCCAGCAGCGCCACTAGCGGGAGGGCCTACGAGCAGTACTTC.